These T cell receptor beta chains were read from a single sample in a study of shared clonotypes between healthy human individuals. The method was immunoSEQ multiplex PCR; TCRdb's version includes in-frame clones alone and lacks a portion of them. This sample has over a million clones, with approximately 98% found just once. What was sequenced was naive CD4+ T cells sorted from blood. The receptor set was obtained from a man aged 30 to 39 in good health. The CDR3 runs from the conserved cysteine through the conserved F or W. Fields, in order: J gene, clone size, V gene, D gene, CDR3 DNA, CDR3 protein. D genes are given only for firm matches. Some rows mark clone size as missing; the rest say once, few, many or name a class of expanded clone.

TRBJ2-5,NA,TRBV7-8,TRBD2,TGTGCCAGCAGCCCCAGGACTAGCGGGAGGAGTGAGACCCAGTACTTC,CASSPRTSGRSETQYF
TRBJ2-2,NA,TRBV19,NA,TGTGCCAGTAGTATAGTACTAGTTAATGTCGGGGAGCTGTTTTTT,CASSIVLVNVGELFF
TRBJ2-7,NA,TRBV7-2,NA,TGTGCCAGCAGCTTTCGACAGACCTACGAGCAGTACTTC,CASSFRQTYEQYF
TRBJ1-2,NA,TRBV28,NA,TGTGCCAGCAGTTTAGGCATTACGGGCTACACCTTC,CASSLGITGYTF
TRBJ2-7,NA,TRBV18,NA,TGTGCCAGCTCAGACCGTGCCTACGAGCAGTACTTC,CASSDRAYEQYF
TRBJ2-3,NA,TRBV5-1,NA,TGCGCCAGCAGCATGGGGCCTTTAGGGGTGGCAGATACGCAGTATTTT,CASSMGPLGVADTQYF
TRBJ2-7,NA,TRBV7-8,TRBD2,TGTGCCAGCAGCTTACCTCGGACTAGCCGATCCTACGAGCAGTACTTC,CASSLPRTSRSYEQYF
TRBJ2-1,NA,TRBV29-1,NA,TGCAGCGTTGTTGGGAGCGGAGGGTACACTGATGAGCAGTTCTTC,CSVVGSGGYTDEQFF
TRBJ2-7,NA,TRBV7-8,TRBD2,TGTGCCAGCAGCTCCGGGACTAGCGGTTACGAGCAGTACTTC,CASSSGTSGYEQYF
TRBJ1-4,NA,TRBV19,NA,TGTGCCAGTAGTGTTAGACATTCAACTAATGAAAAACTGTTTTTT,CASSVRHSTNEKLFF
TRBJ2-7,NA,TRBV6-5,TRBD1,TGTGCCAGCAACAGGGGGCGAAACTACGAGCAGTACTTC,CASNRGRNYEQYF
TRBJ1-1,NA,TRBV6-1,NA,TGTGCCAGCAGTGATTGGGCCTTGAACACTGAAGCTTTCTTT,CASSDWALNTEAFF
TRBJ2-1,once,TRBV5-6,NA,TGTGCCAGCAGTTCCCCAGGGGCTCACTCCTACAATGAGCAGTTCTTC,CASSSPGAHSYNEQFF
TRBJ2-5,NA,TRBV2,TRBD2,TGTGCCAGCAGTAGAGGGACTACGGAGACCCAGTACTTC,CASSRGTTETQYF
TRBJ2-2,NA,TRBV5-1,NA,TGCGCCAGCAGCCTCCCGACACCCGCGAGAACCGGGGAGCTGTTTTTT,CASSLPTPARTGELFF
TRBJ2-7,NA,TRBV7-2,TRBD1,TGTGCCAGCAGCCAAGTGGACAGGACCTACGAGCAGTACTTC,CASSQVDRTYEQYF
TRBJ2-1,once,TRBV27,NA,TGTGCCAGCAGTAACGTGGGGGCCGAGCAGTTCTTC,CASSNVGAEQFF
TRBJ1-2,NA,TRBV28,NA,TGTGCCAGCAGTGGGGGGCGTGGCTACACCTTC,CASSGGRGYTF
TRBJ2-7,once,TRBV5-1,TRBD2,TGCGCCAGCAGCTTATCCGGGACTAGGGCAAACGAGCAGTACTTC,CASSLSGTRANEQYF
TRBJ2-7,NA,TRBV5-1,TRBD2,TGCGCCAGCAGCTTGGCCCTAGCGGGAGAAGTCTACGAGCAGTACTTC,CASSLALAGEVYEQYF
TRBJ2-7,NA,TRBV18,NA,TGTGCCAGCTCCATGCGCCGAACCTACGAGCAGTACTTC,CASSMRRTYEQYF
TRBJ2-5,NA,TRBV10-3,TRBD1,TGTGCCATCAGTGAATTAACAGGGGACCTACAAGAGACCCAGTACTTC,CAISELTGDLQETQYF
TRBJ2-5,NA,TRBV9,NA,TGTGCCAGCAGCGCCGAGTCAGGGAAAGAGACCCAGTACTTC,CASSAESGKETQYF
TRBJ2-7,NA,TRBV4-2,NA,TGTGCCAGCAGCCAAGGCCAGACCTACGAGCAGTACTTC,CASSQGQTYEQYF
TRBJ2-1,NA,TRBV2,NA,TGTGCCAGCATCCCCATACCAAGCTCCTACAATGAGCAGTTCTTC,CASIPIPSSYNEQFF
TRBJ2-7,NA,TRBV27,NA,TGTGCCAGCAGCTCGGGGTTCTCCTACGAGCAGTACTTC,CASSSGFSYEQYF
TRBJ1-4,NA,TRBV5-1,TRBD1,TGCGCCAGCAGCACGGGACAGGGCGGTGAAAAACTGTTTTTT,CASSTGQGGEKLFF